These 2 T cell receptor beta chains came from one sample sequenced in a study of blood T cell repertoires in COVID-19 (dated by TCRdb to 2019 to 2021). The method behind the library was the immunoSEQ multiplex PCR assay. Entries here come from immuneACCESS through TCRdb and include only in-frame sequences with V and J called. Some clones fail to appear in such tables; in the studies checked, an unresolved V gene covers under half of the shortfall, and the cause of the remainder is unknown. In this sample the table shows nearly 55,000 clones, roughly 84% of which occur a single time. The leading ten clones occupy 12% of the sample. The source material was peripheral blood. These receptors all come from a man aged 70 or older with active COVID-19.

This clone was seen just once. The J gene is TRBJ1-2, the V gene TRBV3-1 (or the pseudogene TRBV3-2), with unresolved D. The CDR3 spans 12 residues. Germline loops: CDR1 LGHDT, CDR2 YNNKEL (reference sequence). V was shortened by 0 bases and J by 7 bases, with 6 bases between the two germline ends. CDR3 residues: CASSQDLRGYTF. The CDR3 nucleotides are TGTGCCAGCAGCCAAGATCTCCGTGGCTACACCTTC.

This clone was seen only once. This chain joins TRBV19 and TRBJ1-2; tentative D call: TRBD1 (6 bases). V lost 3 bases and J 8 bases, leaving 19 bases between the germline ends. The germline V gene has CDR1 LNHDA and CDR2 SQIVND (reference sequence). The CDR3 spans 15 residues. The CDR3 DNA is TGTGCCAGTAGTATTGGGGGCGCAGCCCCCCAGGGCTACACCTTC. Residues: CASSIGGAAPQGYTF.